The T cell receptor (beta chain) described here comes from a study of cytomegalovirus exposure and HLA in healthy donors. CDR3 size: 13 residues. V was pared by 1 base and J by 4 bases, with 7 bases between. Germline V gene lookup returns CDR1 SGHAT and CDR2 FQNNGV. The PCR used 60 Vbeta and 13 Jbeta primers. Profiling relied on immunoSEQ multiplex PCR, and the TCRdb table lists in-frame clones only, not all of them. The table lists 150,000 to 200,000 clones, about three quarters of them singletons. Sequences were obtained from PBMCs. This chain uses TRBV11-2 with TRBJ1-1; D ambiguous. The sequence was obtained from a man in his forties in good health and CMV-seronegative. CDR3: CASSLAGFTEAFF. For the CDR3, the DNA is TGTGCCAGCAGCTTAGCTGGCTTCACTGAAGCTTTCTTT.